The 20 T cell receptor beta chains below all came from one sample that was sequenced in a study of OX40 agonist ivuxolimab in advanced cancers. Method: immunoSEQ multiplex PCR; TCRdb's copy keeps in-frame clones and lacks some. This table holds 30,000 to 45,000 clones, 86% found once. Sample: CD4+ or CD8+ T cells sorted from blood, taken in a trial of the OX40 agonist ivuxolimab. All receptors come from an adult with an advanced solid tumor such as melanoma, head and neck, liver or kidney cancer.

The J gene is TRBJ1-5, the V gene TRBV19, with D possibly matching TRBD1 (5 bases). The CDR3 totals 16 residues. Germline-derived CDR1 and CDR2 are LNHDA and SQIVND (reference sequence). The V gene lost 0 bases and the J gene lost 1 base, with 10 bases spanning the gap. The CDR3 spells CASSIEEGLSNQPQHF. CDR3 sequence (DNA): TGTGCCAGTAGTATAGAAGAGGGGCTGAGCAATCAGCCCCAGCATTTT.

J is TRBJ2-7 and V is TRBV5-1; D is perhaps TRBD1 (7 bases). Looked up from germline, CDR1 is SGHRS and CDR2 is YFSETQ. V gave up 2 bases and J gave up 5 bases, with 11 bases separating them. The CDR3 sequence is 13 residues long. The CDR3 DNA sequence: TGCGCCAGCAGCTTTACAGGGGAGGACGAGCAGTACTTC. Translated, it gives CASSFTGEDEQYF. Variable domain in full (rest from reference TRBV5-1 and TRBJ2-7): KAGVTQTPRYLIKTRGQQVTLSCSPISGHRSVSWYQQTPGQGLQFLFEYFSETQRNKGNFPGRFSGRQFSNSRSEMNVSTLELGDSALYLCASSFTGEDEQYFGPGTRLTVT.

V is TRBV11-2 and J is TRBJ1-1; TRBD1 matches at 10 bases. V lost 5 bases and J lost 7; bases outside the gene matches: 4. The CDR3 covers 13 residues. CDR1 is SGHAT, CDR2 FQNNGV, per germline. The CDR3 is CASSVGQGDEAFF. CDR3 DNA: TGTGCCAGCAGCGTCGGACAGGGGGATGAAGCTTTCTTT.

There are a few counts of this clone. The CDR3 region is CASSIGTANYGYTF. DNA of the CDR3: TGTGCCAGTAGTATTGGGACAGCTAACTATGGCTACACCTTC. The V and J genes are TRBV19 and TRBJ1-2; the match to TRBD1 covers 7 bases. V lost 3 bases, J lost 0 bases, and 1 base stayed unmatched. This CDR3 has 14 residues. Germline values: CDR1 LNHDA, CDR2 SQIVND (reference sequence).

J is TRBJ2-2 and V is TRBV7-3, with D perhaps TRBD1 (6 bases). Germline loops: CDR1 SGHTA, CDR2 FQGTGA. Trimming took off 5 bases at V and 5 bases at J, with 12 bases between the two ends. The CDR3 contains 14 residues. The CDR3 sequence is CASSTLTGTGELFF. Written as DNA, the CDR3 is TGTGCCAGCAGCACCCTTACAGGGACCGGGGAGCTGTTTTTT.

This chain uses TRBV7-9 with TRBJ1-1; no clear D. Per germline, CDR1 SEHNR and CDR2 FQNEAQ (reference sequence). The CDR3 runs 12 residues. V gave up 3 bases and J gave up 3 bases, with 5 bases separating them. In DNA, the CDR3 is TGTGCCAGCAGCTTTTTGGACACTGAAGCTTTCTTT. It encodes CASSFLDTEAFF.

The chain carries TRBV5-4 and TRBJ2-1; 7 nucleotides match TRBD1. In germline, CDR1 is SGHNT, CDR2 YYREEE (reference sequence). This CDR3 has 15 amino acids. The junction had 6 bases not matched to a gene; V was cut back by 3 bases and J by 3 bases. CDR3 residues: CASSSRQGVYNEQFF. The CDR3 bases are TGTGCCAGCAGCTCGCGACAGGGAGTCTACAATGAGCAGTTCTTC.

This clone was recorded once. This sequence joins TRBV11-1 and TRBJ2-1, with 12 bases identical to TRBD2. This CDR3 spans 16 amino acids. Germline CDR1 SGHAT, CDR2 FQDESV (reference sequence). V was pared by 4 bases and J by 6 bases, with 7 bases of the junction left unmatched. CDR3 residues: CASSSPTSGGSNEQFF. The CDR3 DNA sequence: TGTGCCAGCAGCTCGCCGACTAGCGGGGGCTCCAATGAGCAGTTCTTC. The entire variable domain, with the rest obtained from reference TRBV11-1 and TRBJ2-1, is as follows: EAEVAQSPRYKITEKSQAVAFWCDPISGHATLYWYRQILGQGPELLVQFQDESVVDDSQLPKDRFSAERLKGVDSTLKIQPAELGDSAMYLCASSSPTSGGSNEQFFGPGTRLTVL.

V is TRBV2 and J is TRBJ1-5, with D unclear. V was pared by 0 bases and J by 4 bases, with 13 bases between. The CDR3 is 16 residues long. CDR1 is SNHLY, CDR2 FYNNEI, per germline. CDR3 in amino acids: CASSEALWSSNQPQHF. CDR3 DNA: TGTGCCAGCAGTGAAGCGCTGTGGAGTTCGAATCAGCCCCAGCATTTT.

The V and J genes are TRBV14 and TRBJ2-7, with D perhaps TRBD2 (6 bases). Germline loops: CDR1 SGHDN, CDR2 FVKESK. The CDR3 extends over 14 amino acids. Trimming removed 8 bases at V and 9 bases at J, with 23 bases between. The CDR3 is CASWGELPHRRQYF. In DNA, the CDR3 is TGTGCCAGCTGGGGGGAACTCCCACACCGGCGGCAGTACTTC.

The V call is TRBV7-6, the J call TRBJ1-2, with unresolved D. The germline CDR1 and CDR2 sequences are SGHVS and FNYEAQ. The CDR3 covers 16 residues. V lost 4 bases, J lost 8 bases, and 23 bases lay in between. CDR3 DNA: TGTGCCAGCAGCTCCCTTCTAAATACCGACTCGAGAGGCTACACCTTC. As protein: CASSSLLNTDSRGYTF. The entire variable domain, with the rest obtained from reference TRBV7-6 and TRBJ1-2, is as follows: GAGVSQSPRYKVTKRGQDVALRCDPISGHVSLYWYRQALGQGPEFLTYFNYEAQQDKSGLPNDRFSAERPEGSISTLTIQRTEQRDSAMYRCASSSLLNTDSRGYTFGSGTRLTVV.

This sequence joins TRBV9 and TRBJ2-1; weak D call: TRBD2 (5 bases). Germline CDR1 and CDR2: SGDLS and YYNGEE. CDR3 length equals 14 residues. V lost 0 bases, J lost 10 bases, and 14 bases lay in between. Here the CDR3 reads CASSVATLRGEQFF. CDR3 nucleotide sequence: TGTGCCAGCAGCGTAGCGACTCTCCGCGGGGAGCAGTTCTTC.

The V call is TRBV19, the J call TRBJ2-1; perhaps TRBD2 as D (6 bases). The CDR3 has 13 residues. CDR1 and CDR2 from the germline V gene are LNHDA and SQIVND (reference sequence). V was clipped by 5 bases and J by 9 bases, with 14 bases between them. This CDR3 reads CASSPGDQPEQFF. The CDR3 DNA reads as TGTGCCAGTAGTCCGGGGGACCAGCCTGAGCAGTTCTTC.

In its sample, this clone was seen once. In DNA form, the CDR3 reads TGTGCCAGCTCCGAGTGGCGCGGGGAGCTGTTTTTT. It is translated as CASSEWRGELFF. V usage is TRBV9 and J usage is TRBJ2-2; D ambiguous. The CDR3 is 12 residues long. The V end was cut by 7 bases, the J end by 7 bases, with 11 bases between. Germline V gene lookup returns CDR1 SGDLS and CDR2 YYNGEE.

The V gene is TRBV5-4, the J gene TRBJ2-4; TRBD1 aligns across 8 bases. The germline V gene has CDR1 SGHNT and CDR2 YYREEE (reference sequence). CDR3 length equals 17 residues. The V and J ends lost 4 bases and 0 bases, in that order; junction bases with no gene match: 9. This chain's CDR3 is CASSGGQGTEAKNIQYF. For the CDR3, the DNA is TGTGCCAGCAGCGGCGGACAGGGTACAGAAGCCAAAAACATTCAGTACTTC.

The CDR3, as DNA: TGTGCCAGCAGCGCAGACCAGGGCCGGGGCAATGAGCAGTTCTTC. Residues: CASSADQGRGNEQFF. The V and J genes are TRBV7-3 and TRBJ2-1; D assignment may be TRBD1 or TRBD2 (5 bases each). V was pared by 5 bases and J by 6 bases, with 17 bases between. CDR3 length equals 15 residues. The germline V gene has CDR1 SGHTA and CDR2 FQGTGA.

As DNA, the CDR3 is TGTGCCAGCAGTTTATCAGGGGGCTACGAGCAGTACTTC. It translates to CASSLSGGYEQYF. The V call is TRBV27, the J call TRBJ2-7; tentatively, D is TRBD1 (6 bases). The germline V gene has CDR1 MNHEY and CDR2 SMNVEV (reference sequence). Trimming removed 0 bases at V and 3 bases at J, with 6 bases between. This CDR3 region has 13 residues.

Only a few counts were recorded for this clone. The chain couples TRBV5-1 to TRBJ1-2, with D unclear. Germline-derived CDR1 and CDR2 are SGHRS and YFSETQ. The CDR3 runs to 13 residues. V was cut by 0 bases and J by 4 bases, with 7 bases left in between. The CDR3 here is CASSLESSYGYTF. In nucleotides, the CDR3 is TGCGCCAGCAGCTTGGAGAGTAGCTATGGCTACACCTTC.

The chain carries TRBV18 and TRBJ2-7; D is unclear. Looked up from germline, CDR1 is KGHSH and CDR2 is LQKENI. The CDR3 runs to 14 residues. Trimming stripped 0 bases from V and 2 bases from J, with 8 bases between. CDR3 sequence reads: CASSPPNRPYEQYF. Here the CDR3 DNA reads TGTGCCAGCTCACCACCCAACCGGCCCTACGAGCAGTACTTC.

The gene calls are TRBV5-6 and TRBJ1-6, with 10 bases matching TRBD1. V lost 4 bases, J lost 8 bases, and 6 bases stayed unmatched. CDR1 is SGHDT and CDR2 is YYEEEE in the germline V gene. The length of the CDR3 is 15 residues. CDR3 residues: CASSLGQGGYSPLHF. The CDR3, as DNA: TGTGCCAGCAGCCTAGGACAGGGGGGTTATTCACCCCTCCACTTT.